The next 25 T cell receptor beta chains were all read from a single sample in a study of blood T cell repertoires in COVID-19. Sequencing used immunoSEQ multiplex PCR; TCRdb keeps in-frame clones, though not all of them. The sample carries about 350,000 clones, roughly 90% recorded once. The sample consisted of PBMCs or T cells enriched from blood (not recorded which). The receptors derive from a woman in her 30s who had been exposed to COVID-19.

This clone showed up just once. The chain carries TRBV28 and TRBJ2-7; 7 nucleotides line up with TRBD1. V lost 6 bases and J lost 7; bases outside the gene matches: 6. CDR1 is MDHEN and CDR2 is SYDVKM in the germline V gene. The CDR3 is 12 amino acids. The DNA for the CDR3 is TGTGCCAGCAGGGGACCAGGGGGAGAGCAGTACTTC. It translates to CASRGPGGEQYF. Full variable domain (rest looked up from reference TRBV28 and TRBJ2-7): DVKVTQSSRYLVKRTGEKVFLECVQDMDHENMFWYRQDPGLGLRLIYFSYDVKMKEKGDIPEGYSVSREKKERFSLILESASTNQTSMYLCASRGPGGEQYFGPGTRLTVT.

The chain recombines TRBV19 with TRBJ1-2; maybe TRBD1 (6 bases). The germline gives CDR1 LNHDA, CDR2 SQIVND (reference sequence). Trimming pared 6 bases from V and 5 bases from J, leaving 19 bases between. The CDR3 runs 15 residues. The CDR3 sequence: CASRPPQGTGYGYTF. CDR3 nucleotide sequence: TGTGCCAGTAGACCTCCCCAGGGGACGGGTTATGGCTACACCTTC.

This chain links TRBV28 with TRBJ2-7; 9 nucleotides line up with TRBD1. CDR1 is MDHEN and CDR2 is SYDVKM in the germline V gene. This CDR3 spans 16 amino acids. V was clipped by 2 bases and J by 3 bases; unmatched bases: 8. Here the CDR3 reads CASSLPTGTGIYEQYF. In nucleotides, the CDR3 is TGTGCCAGCAGTTTACCGACCGGGACAGGGATCTACGAGCAGTACTTC.

This clone was counted only a few times. CDR3 sequence (DNA): TGCAGCGGCGGGGGAAGTGGTCTCTACGAGCAGTACTTC. It is translated as CSGGGSGLYEQYF. This rearrangement joins TRBV29-1 to TRBJ2-7, with 7 bases lining up with TRBD2. Germline CDR1 is SQVTM and CDR2 is ANQGSEA. CDR3 size: 13 residues. J gave up 3 bases and V 7 bases, and 9 bases lay outside the gene matches.

V is TRBV2 and J is TRBJ2-2; D is perhaps TRBD1 (6 bases). V dropped 3 bases and J dropped 8 bases, with 10 bases sitting between them. This CDR3 contains 13 residues. Germline loops: CDR1 SNHLY, CDR2 FYNNEI. Here the CDR3 reads CASSDGTLGELFF. The CDR3 nucleotides read TGTGCCAGCAGTGATGGGACATTAGGGGAGCTGTTTTTT.

The genes are TRBV20-1 and TRBJ2-6; 7 nucleotides line up with TRBD2. Per the germline V gene, CDR1 is DFQATT and CDR2 is SNEGSKA (reference sequence). This CDR3 has 17 amino acids. The ends lost 3 bases at V and 0 bases at J; junction bases unmatched: 8. CDR3 protein: CSASPGGFPSGANVLTF. As DNA, the CDR3 is TGCAGTGCTAGTCCGGGAGGCTTTCCCTCTGGGGCCAACGTCCTGACTTTC.

The chain is built from TRBV2 and TRBJ2-3; D is possibly TRBD2 (6 bases). In germline, CDR1 is SNHLY, CDR2 FYNNEI. The ends were cut back, 3 bases at V and 8 bases at J, with 9 bases in the middle. The CDR3 loop spans 12 amino acids. The CDR3 DNA is TGTGCCAGCAGTGATACTAGCCTTACGCAGTATTTT. This codes for CASSDTSLTQYF.

The J gene is TRBJ1-3, the V gene TRBV3-1 (or the pseudogene TRBV3-2); a possible D gene is TRBD1 (6 bases). V dropped 0 bases and J dropped 4 bases, with 13 bases sitting between them. Germline values: CDR1 LGHDT, CDR2 YNNKEL (reference sequence). This CDR3 region has 16 residues. The CDR3 DNA is TGTGCCAGCAGCCAAGATGTGGGGGCGGCAGGAAACACCATATATTTT. This translates into CASSQDVGAAGNTIYF.

The gene calls are TRBV14 and TRBJ2-4; D may be TRBD1 (5 bases). Trimming removed 4 bases at V and 1 base at J, with 11 bases between. The CDR3 loop spans 15 amino acids. Germline assignment: CDR1 SGHDN and CDR2 FVKESK. This chain's CDR3 is CASSRQGGAKNIQYF. CDR3 coding DNA: TGTGCCAGCAGCCGCCAGGGCGGTGCCAAAAACATTCAGTACTTC.

CDR3 DNA sequence: TGCAGCGTTGGTAGATCTCAGGGGAATAATGAAAAACTGTTTTTT. This gives the protein CSVGRSQGNNEKLFF. The chain joins TRBV29-1 to TRBJ1-4; possible D gene TRBD1, 6 bases. V lost 4 bases and J lost 4, with 16 bases in between. The CDR3 contains 15 residues. Germline lookup yields CDR1 SQVTM and CDR2 ANQGSEA.

This chain uses TRBV18 with TRBJ2-5; D may be TRBD2 (5 bases). This CDR3 has 14 residues. Germline V gene sequence: CDR1 KGHSH, CDR2 LQKENI. V lost 0 bases to trimming and J lost 5 bases, with 10 bases between them. The DNA for the CDR3 is TGTGCCAGCTCACCACCGGCGGGTCAGGAGACCCAGTACTTC. Translating gives CASSPPAGQETQYF. The full variable domain, with the rest looked up from reference TRBV18 and TRBJ2-5, is NAGVMQNPRHLVRRRGQEARLRCSPMKGHSHVYWYRQLPEEGLKFMVYLQKENIIDESGMPKERFSAEFPKEGPSILRIQQVVRGDSAAYFCASSPPAGQETQYFGPGTRLLVL.

This chain uses TRBV6-1 with TRBJ1-5; 7 nucleotides match TRBD1. CDR3 length: 14 residues. Germline V gene sequence: CDR1 MNHNS, CDR2 SASEGT. J gave up 7 bases and V 3 bases, and 6 bases lay outside the gene matches. CDR3 residues: CASSEVGGRQPQHF. CDR3 coding DNA: TGTGCCAGCAGTGAGGTAGGGGGCAGACAGCCCCAGCATTTT.

The CDR3 DNA sequence: TGTGCCAGCAATCAGGGGGCCCAAGAGACCCAGTACTTC. This sequence encodes CASNQGAQETQYF. The chain has TRBV25-1 and TRBJ2-5; TRBD1 matches at 8 bases. The J segment lost 1 base and the V segment lost 7 bases, leaving 2 bases of the junction unmatched. Per germline, CDR1 MGHDK and CDR2 SYGVNS. The CDR3 consists of 13 residues.

V is TRBV5-1 and J is TRBJ2-6, with D perhaps matching TRBD2 (5 bases). In germline, CDR1 is SGHRS, CDR2 YFSETQ. CDR3 length: 16 amino acids. Trimming left V 0 bases short and J 2 bases short, with 9 bases between. The CDR3 DNA sequence: TGCGCCAGCAGCTTGGATGGAGGTGCTGGGGCCAACGTCCTGACTTTC. This gives the protein CASSLDGGAGANVLTF.

The chain employs TRBV28 and TRBJ1-2; D gene uncertain. In germline, CDR1 is MDHEN, CDR2 SYDVKM. The CDR3 contains 12 residues. Trimming shortened V by 2 bases and J by 2 bases, and 3 bases separated the two germline ends. The CDR3 region has the DNA TGTGCCAGCAGTTTACGGAACTATGGCTACACCTTC. It encodes CASSLRNYGYTF.

The V gene is TRBV4-1, the J gene TRBJ2-3; 9 bases map to TRBD2. The CDR3 consists of 14 residues. Germline CDR1 MGHRA, CDR2 YSYEKL. V shed 0 bases and J 5 bases; nucleotides not matched to a gene: 0. The CDR3 nucleotides read TGCGCCAGCAGCCAAGAACTAGCGGGAGATACGCAGTATTTT. Protein: CASSQELAGDTQYF.

V and J are TRBV3-1 (or the pseudogene TRBV3-2) and TRBJ1-1, with D perhaps matching TRBD1 (5 bases). CDR3 length equals 12 residues. Trimming cost V 4 bases and J 11 bases, with 14 bases left between them. The germline V gene encodes CDR1 LGHDT and CDR2 YNNKEL (reference sequence). The DNA of the CDR3 is TGTGCCAGCAGCCGGGGCCCCACTATGGCTTTCTTT. Protein sequence: CASSRGPTMAFF.

The rearrangement joins TRBV11-2 to TRBJ2-1, with 7 bases fitting TRBD2. Germline CDR1 is SGHAT and CDR2 is FQNNGV. The CDR3 contains 16 residues. J lost 4 bases, V lost 1 base, and 7 bases had no gene match. This chain's CDR3 is CASSLVWLAEYNEQFF. The CDR3 DNA follows: TGTGCCAGCAGCTTAGTTTGGCTAGCGGAGTACAATGAGCAGTTCTTC.

This clone was recorded once. Mismatch with germline at one junction end may stem from a read error. The chain recombines TRBV3-1 (or the pseudogene TRBV3-2) with TRBJ2-3; D is ambiguous. From germline, CDR1 is LGHDT and CDR2 YNNKEL (reference sequence). The CDR3 runs to 11 residues. Here the CDR3 DNA reads TGTGCCAGCAGCCTAAGTAGTGCCATGCATTTT. Its protein product is CASSLSSAMHF.

This chain uses TRBV5-6 with TRBJ1-1, with D uncertain. The germline V gene has CDR1 SGHDT and CDR2 YYEEEE. The CDR3 is made up of 13 amino acids. V lost 0 bases and J lost 9, with 12 bases in between. The CDR3 DNA is TGTGCCAGCAGCTTGGGGACTCTAGCCCAAGCTTTCTTT. Translated, it gives CASSLGTLAQAFF.

The chain links TRBV7-3 to TRBJ1-1, with TRBD1 as a possible D gene (5 bases). This CDR3 has 15 amino acids. Germline CDR1 reads SGHTA; CDR2 reads FQGTGA. V lost 5 bases, J lost 2 bases, and 15 bases lay in between. CDR3 sequence (DNA): TGTGCCAGCAGCGATAGGGGCAGCGCCAACACTGAAGCTTTCTTT. It is translated as CASSDRGSANTEAFF.

Remarks on this clone: In the same sample, other DNA sequences code for this CDR3. The chain is built from TRBV5-1 and TRBJ2-7; D is undetermined. V was pared by 4 bases and J by 0 bases, with 11 bases between. The CDR3 runs 14 residues. Germline V gives CDR1 SGHRS, CDR2 YFSETQ. CDR3 residues: CASSLGWSSYEQYF. CDR3 nucleotides: TGCGCCAGCAGCCTGGGGTGGAGCTCCTACGAGCAGTACTTC.

This chain uses TRBV6-6 with TRBJ1-5; D gene uncertain. V was shortened by 6 bases and J by 3 bases, with 9 bases between the two germline ends. Germline lookup yields CDR1 MNHNY and CDR2 SVGAGI (reference sequence). The CDR3 extends over 13 amino acids. CDR3 DNA sequence: TGTGCCAGCAGGGGCGGGATCAATCAGCCCCAGCATTTT. Translated, it gives CASRGGINQPQHF.

This clone was recorded only once. The chain recombines TRBV9 with TRBJ2-3; TRBD2 might be the D (6 bases). V was pared by 2 bases and J by 4 bases, with 14 bases between. CDR1 SGDLS and CDR2 YYNGEE come from the germline V gene. The CDR3 length is 15 residues. The CDR3 loop is CASSVGGGPPDTQYF. The CDR3 nucleotides read TGTGCCAGCAGCGTGGGAGGAGGACCCCCAGATACGCAGTATTTT.

This clone was detected a few times. V and J are TRBV6-4 and TRBJ2-1; 11 bases agree with TRBD2. V lost 4 bases, J lost 7 bases, and 6 bases stayed unmatched. The V gene's germline CDR1 is MRHNA and CDR2 SNTAGT. CDR3 size: 15 residues. CDR3 in amino acids: CASSGLAGSGNEQFF. CDR3 in DNA: TGTGCCAGCAGTGGACTAGCGGGATCGGGTAATGAGCAGTTCTTC.